These 10 T cell receptor beta chains were sequenced from one sample in a study of early T cells in non-severe SARS-CoV-2 infection. Using its own MiXCR run on the 5' RACE reads, TCRdb lists one record per CDR3 protein. The data contain over 50,000 distinct CDR3 sequences, 11% of them singletons. The sequenced sample was whole blood. These receptors all stem from an adult who was a healthcare worker with PCR-confirmed SARS-CoV-2 infection or an uninfected control (not recorded which).

This clonotype was picked up many times. This chain connects TRBV6-4 to TRBJ1-1, with D uncertain. CDR3 length: 14 residues. Deletions cut 6 bases from V and 1 base from J, with 12 bases between. Germline CDR1 is MRHNA and CDR2 is SNTAGT. CDR3 loop: CASRKTERNTEAFF. The CDR3 nucleotides are TGTGCCAGCAGAAAAACCGAAAGGAACACTGAAGCTTTCTTT.

This clonotype appeared a few times. The J gene is TRBJ1-1, the V gene TRBV6-2 or TRBV6-3, with unresolved D. Germline V gives CDR1 MNHEY, CDR2 SVGEGT. Trimming pared 1 base from V and 0 bases from J, leaving 12 bases between. This CDR3 comprises 16 residues. The CDR3 loop is CASSYWEGVLNTEAFF. The CDR3 DNA sequence: TGTGCCAGCAGTTACTGGGAAGGTGTCCTGAACACTGAAGCTTTCTTT.

This clonotype has at least ten counts. This chain links TRBV12-3 or TRBV12-4 with TRBJ2-3; D perhaps matches TRBD2 (6 bases). This CDR3 is built from 14 residues. V was shortened by 2 bases and J by 6 bases, with 12 bases between the two germline ends. CDR3 loop: CASSLRGGVDTQYF. DNA of the CDR3: TGTGCCAGCAGTTTACGGGGCGGGGTTGATACGCAGTATTTT.

This chain uses TRBV12-3 or TRBV12-4 with TRBJ2-1; TRBD1 matches 7 bases. This CDR3 is built from 14 residues. V was pared by 6 bases and J by 6 bases, with 8 bases of the junction left unmatched. The CDR3 region has the DNA TGTGCCAGCAGCCTCGACAGGGCTCCCAATGAGCAGTTCTTC. Translating it yields CASSLDRAPNEQFF.

This chain connects TRBV7-9 to TRBJ2-1, with a tentative D call TRBD1 (6 bases). CDR1 and CDR2 (germline): SEHNR, FQNEAQ (reference sequence). V was clipped by 3 bases and J by 1 base, with 7 bases between them. CDR3 length: 14 amino acids. The CDR3 region is CASSFGTSYNEQFF. In DNA form, the CDR3 reads TGTGCCAGCAGCTTCGGGACATCCTACAATGAGCAGTTCTTC.

In this sample, this clonotype turned up many times. CDR3 nucleotide sequence: TGTGCTACCGGGACAGCTAACTATGGCTACACCTTC. It codes for CATGTANYGYTF. This chain uses TRBV2 with TRBJ1-2; 7 bases match TRBD1. The CDR3 has 12 amino acids. The V gene's germline CDR1 is SNHLY and CDR2 FYNNEI.

This clonotype was detected many times. This chain joins TRBV3-1 and TRBJ2-5; 7 bases agree with TRBD2. With 6 bases clipped from V and 0 bases from J, the junction kept 7 bases outside the gene matches. CDR3 size: 15 residues. Germline V gene data show CDR1 as LGHDT and CDR2 as YNNKEL (reference sequence). The CDR3 region has the DNA TGTGCCAGCAGTCAGCGGGGCCTATACCAAGAGACCCAGTACTTC. Its translation: CASSQRGLYQETQYF.

This clonotype was seen many times. This chain links TRBV7-6 with TRBJ2-5; D ambiguous. This CDR3 is built from 22 residues. CDR1 is SGHVS and CDR2 is FNYEAQ in the germline V gene. The V gene lost 5 bases and the J gene lost 5 bases, with 39 bases spanning the gap. Here the CDR3 DNA reads TGTGCCAGCAGCACACAAACCTTCCTTCCCAAGGACCTATTGCAGTTCAAGGAGACCCAGTACTTC. It specifies CASSTQTFLPKDLLQFKETQYF.

This clonotype was picked up a small number of times. The genes are TRBV3-1 and TRBJ1-2, with a weak D call TRBD1 (5 bases). V was trimmed by 4 bases and J by 6 bases, leaving 15 bases between them. There are 14 residues in the CDR3. Germline values: CDR1 LGHDT, CDR2 YNNKEL (reference sequence). The CDR3 DNA is TGTGCCAGCAGCCCGCATAGCAGGGTGAATGGCTACACCTTC. Its translation is CASSPHSRVNGYTF.

There are many counts of this clonotype. The chain carries TRBV6-5 and TRBJ2-1, with 8 bases lining up with TRBD2. Germline CDR1 reads MNHEY; CDR2 reads SVGAGI. Trimming took 3 bases from V and 7 from J; bases not matched to a gene: 11. CDR3 length: 16 residues. The CDR3 sequence is CASSYGGGLEVNEQFF. CDR3 coding DNA: TGTGCCAGCAGTTATGGCGGGGGGTTGGAAGTTAATGAGCAGTTCTTC.